One and the same sample provided the 13 T cell receptor beta chains below, sequenced in a study of long-term antiretroviral therapy in people with HIV. At survey level, the immunoSEQ assay was run in its v3.0 version. The protocol was immunoSEQ multiplex PCR, while the TCRdb copy is restricted to in-frame clones and leaves out a portion. The sample carries tens of thousands of clones, 88% recorded once. This specimen consisted of unsorted PBMCs, obtained about 4.3 years after starting antiretroviral therapy. These receptors were obtained from a man aged 30-40 years with HIV.

The V gene is TRBV9, the J gene TRBJ2-7, with TRBD1 as a possible D gene (6 bases). CDR1 is SGDLS and CDR2 is YYNGEE in the germline V gene. V was clipped by 0 bases and J by 2 bases, with 15 bases between them. The CDR3 sequence is 16 residues long. CDR3 in DNA: TGTGCCAGCAGCGTAGCTTTGGGGGCCCAAACCTACGAGCAGTACTTC. It is translated as CASSVALGAQTYEQYF.

This chain uses TRBV5-6 with TRBJ1-2, with D perhaps matching TRBD1 (5 bases). The germline V gene encodes CDR1 SGHDT and CDR2 YYEEEE. Trimming cost V 0 bases and J 8 bases, with 11 bases left between them. The length of the CDR3 is 13 residues. This CDR3 reads CASSLVWGGGYTF. Here the CDR3 DNA reads TGTGCCAGCAGCTTGGTTTGGGGCGGGGGCTACACCTTC.

This clone has just one count. V and J are TRBV7-9 and TRBJ1-2, with D unresolved. With 5 bases removed from V and 8 bases from J, the gap between germline ends came to 9 bases. This CDR3 region has 11 residues. Germline V lookup: CDR1 SEHNR, CDR2 FQNEAQ (reference sequence). This chain's CDR3 is CASSLNAGYTF. CDR3 in DNA: TGTGCCAGCAGCCTAAACGCGGGCTACACCTTC.

This chain uses TRBV28 with TRBJ1-1; D unresolved. This CDR3 contains 15 residues. V lost 5 bases and J 0 bases, leaving 13 bases between the germline ends. CDR1 is MDHEN and CDR2 is SYDVKM in the germline V gene. This CDR3 is CASSPPPELNTEAFF. CDR3 bases: TGTGCCAGCAGTCCACCCCCAGAATTGAACACTGAAGCTTTCTTT.

The rearrangement joins TRBV29-1 to TRBJ2-7, with TRBD2 identical over 7 bases. The junction had 2 bases not matched to a gene; V was cut back by 0 bases and J by 6 bases. CDR1 and CDR2 from the germline V gene are SQVTM and ANQGSEA. CDR3 length: 12 amino acids. CDR3 nucleotide sequence: TGCAGCGTTGAAGAGGGGGGGGGCGAGCAGTACTTC. Translating it yields CSVEEGGGEQYF.

The chain recombines TRBV27 with TRBJ1-5; a possible D gene is TRBD1 (6 bases). CDR3 length: 13 residues. The germline V and J ends were trimmed by 5 bases and 5 bases, with 10 bases remaining between them. Germline V gene data show CDR1 as MNHEY and CDR2 as SMNVEV (reference sequence). CDR3 DNA sequence: TGTGCCAGCAGTAGGACAGCGTATCAGCCCCAGCATTTT. Its translation is CASSRTAYQPQHF.

This clone was seen once. The rearrangement uses TRBV7-3 and TRBJ2-1; 9 bases line up with TRBD2. CDR3 length equals 17 residues. Germline trimming cut 0 bases from V and 3 bases from J; bases unmatched to any gene: 6. Germline CDR1 SGHTA, CDR2 FQGTGA. CDR3 amino acids: CASSLTAGGFDYNEQFF. For the CDR3, the DNA is TGTGCCAGCAGCTTAACGGCGGGGGGGTTTGACTACAATGAGCAGTTCTTC. Full variable domain (missing parts from reference TRBV7-3 and TRBJ2-1): GAGVSQTPSNKVTEKGKYVELRCDPISGHTALYWYRQSLGQGPEFLIYFQGTGAADDSGLPNDRFFAVRPEGSVSTLKIQRTERGDSAVYLCASSLTAGGFDYNEQFFGPGTRLTVL.

This chain connects TRBV12-5 to TRBJ2-1; perhaps TRBD2 as D (6 bases). CDR3 length: 11 amino acids. V dropped 4 bases and J dropped 10 bases, with 8 bases sitting between them. Germline assignment: CDR1 LGHNT and CDR2 FRNRAP. The CDR3 protein is CASGWRGEQFF. The DNA of the CDR3 is TGTGCTAGTGGTTGGAGGGGAGAGCAGTTCTTC.

This CDR3 reads CASSPPLGANEQFF. CDR3 nucleotides: TGTGCCAGCTCACCACCATTAGGGGCGAATGAGCAGTTCTTC. This sequence joins TRBV18 and TRBJ2-1; TRBD1 is a possible D gene (5 bases). The CDR3 extends over 14 amino acids. Germline V lookup: CDR1 KGHSH, CDR2 LQKENI. Deletions cut 0 bases from V and 7 bases from J, with 10 bases between.

This CDR3 is CASSSPRLAGSEQYF. CDR3 bases: TGTGCCAGCAGTTCTCCCCGACTAGCGGGTAGTGAGCAGTACTTC. The V and J genes are TRBV6-6 and TRBJ2-7, with 10 bases matching TRBD2. This CDR3 comprises 15 residues. The V segment lost 4 bases and the J segment 7 bases; nucleotides outside the gene matches: 10. The germline gives CDR1 MNHNY, CDR2 SVGAGI (reference sequence).

The rearrangement links TRBV21-1 to TRBJ1-2. TRBV21-1 represents a pseudogene. The CDR3 length is 17 residues. The chain's CDR3 is CASSKRRGNTWRRVYTF. DNA for the CDR3: TGTGCCAGCAGCAAAAGGCGAGGTAACACCTGGCGGCGAGTCTACACCTTC.

The chain uses TRBV9 and TRBJ2-3, with 10 nucleotides matching TRBD1. Germline-derived CDR1 and CDR2 are SGDLS and YYNGEE. The CDR3 runs 16 residues. V was pared by 1 base and J by 3 bases, with 5 bases of the junction left unmatched. The CDR3 DNA reads as TGTGCCAGCAGCGTAAGGACAGGGGGTGGGACAGATACGCAGTATTTT. Encoded protein: CASSVRTGGGTDTQYF.

The chain recombines TRBV10-3 with TRBJ2-7; 11 positions match TRBD2. The germline V gene encodes CDR1 ENHRY and CDR2 SYGVKD. The V and J ends lost 10 bases and 6 bases, in that order; junction bases with no gene match: 14. The CDR3 extends over 15 amino acids. In nucleotides, the CDR3 is TGTGCCACCGTCTTTAGCGGGGGGGCCGCGAGCGAGCAGTACTTC. Its protein product is CATVFSGGAASEQYF.